Each of the 27 T cell receptor beta chains below was sequenced from the same sample in a study of beta chain features in type 1 diabetes. Reverse transcribing all isolated RNA meant expressed TCRB transcripts were sequenced. The protocol was immunoSEQ multiplex PCR, while the TCRdb copy is restricted to in-frame clones and leaves out a portion. The sample yields 140,000 or so clones, about 13% seen once. Study findings and constraints: Moderately but significantly shorter TCRB CDR3s were found in Type 1 diabetes patients in all four CD4+ subsets.

Which antigens these TCRs recognize remains unknown. Sequences were obtained from central memory CD4+ T cells from blood. These receptors were collected from a man younger than 35 with type 1 diabetes.

The rearrangement links TRBV4-3 to TRBJ2-5; the match to TRBD2 covers 9 bases. Trimming took 0 bases from V and 5 from J; bases not matched to a gene: 19. Germline V lookup: CDR1 LGHNA, CDR2 YSLEER. The CDR3 length is 20 residues. CDR3 residues: CASSQDLIGNSGGLGETQYF. The CDR3 region has the DNA TGCGCCAGCAGCCAAGATCTCATTGGGAATAGCGGGGGCCTAGGGGAGACCCAGTACTTC.

CDR3 in amino acids: CASSPGGKGTEAFF. DNA of the CDR3: TGTGCCAGCAGTCCAGGGGGGAAGGGGACTGAAGCTTTCTTT. This chain uses TRBV6-5 with TRBJ1-1, with TRBD1 matching 7 bases. Germline assignment: CDR1 MNHEY and CDR2 SVGAGI. The CDR3 covers 14 residues. V gave up 5 bases and J gave up 5 bases; unmatched junction bases: 8.

This clone came up many times. The chain links TRBV7-2 to TRBJ1-3; D uncertain. Germline CDR1 and CDR2: SGHTA and FQGNSA. The V end was cut by 5 bases, the J end by 0 bases, with 11 bases between. This CDR3 is 15 amino acids long. In nucleotides, the CDR3 is TGTGCCAGCAGCCGAAACGGGGTCTCTGGAAACACCATATATTTT. Translating gives CASSRNGVSGNTIYF.

The chain recombines TRBV23-1 with TRBJ1-1; D possibly corresponds to TRBD1 (5 bases). TRBV23-1 is an ORF for which the function is uncertain. Trimming pared 5 bases from V and 5 bases from J, leaving 24 bases between. This CDR3 has 17 residues. The CDR3 loop reads CASSRWGGARFGTEAFF. CDR3 coding DNA: TGCGCCAGCAGTAGGTGGGGCGGGGCTCGATTCGGGACTGAAGCTTTCTTT.

This clone was observed at least ten times. Other DNA sequences from this sample encode an identical CDR3 as well. V usage is TRBV5-4 and J usage is TRBJ2-6; 7 nucleotides agree with TRBD1. Trimming cost V 1 base and J 2 bases; bases outside gene matches: 3. Germline loops: CDR1 SGHNT, CDR2 YYREEE (reference sequence). The CDR3 is made up of 16 amino acids. CDR3 amino acids: CASSLPGTAGANVLTF. The CDR3 DNA reads TGTGCCAGCAGCTTGCCCGGGACAGCTGGGGCCAACGTCCTGACTTTC.

This chain joins TRBV30 and TRBJ2-1; D remains unclear. CDR3 length: 11 residues. Germline CDR1 is GTSNPN and CDR2 is SVGIG (reference sequence). The V gene lost 5 bases and the J gene lost 7 bases, with 9 bases spanning the gap. CDR3 loop: CAWSKYNEQFF. CDR3 coding DNA: TGTGCCTGGTCAAAATATAATGAGCAGTTCTTC.

This clone was counted at least ten times. This chain links TRBV7-2 with TRBJ2-4, with 7 positions matching TRBD1. V shed 0 bases, J shed 7 bases, and the junction held 6 bases outside the gene matches. Per germline, CDR1 SGHTA and CDR2 FQGNSA. The CDR3 totals 15 residues. CDR3: CASSLADRVRNIQYF. The CDR3 DNA reads as TGTGCCAGCAGCTTAGCCGACAGGGTCAGGAACATTCAGTACTTC.

The chain couples TRBV19 to TRBJ2-7; a possible D gene is TRBD2 (5 bases). Trimming removed 2 bases at V and 7 bases at J, with 12 bases between. Per germline, CDR1 LNHDA and CDR2 SQIVND (reference sequence). The CDR3 spans 13 residues. This CDR3 is CASSIIPWEEQYF. The CDR3 DNA follows: TGTGCCAGTAGTATAATCCCTTGGGAGGAGCAGTACTTC. The whole variable domain, filled in from reference TRBV19 and TRBJ2-7, reads DGGITQSPKYLFRKEGQNVTLSCEQNLNHDAMYWYRQDPGQGLRLIYYSQIVNDFQKGDIAEGYSVSREKKESFPLTVTSAQKNPTAFYLCASSIIPWEEQYFGPGTRLTVT.

The table lists this clone with a few counts. V gene TRBV6-4 combines with J gene TRBJ2-7, with 9 bases that match TRBD1. CDR1 and CDR2 from the germline V gene are MRHNA and SNTAGT. With 5 bases clipped from V and 5 bases from J, the junction kept 4 bases outside the gene matches. There are 13 residues in the CDR3. DNA for the CDR3: TGTGCCAGCAGTTTTACAGGGGGCGACGAGCAGTACTTC. The encoded protein is CASSFTGGDEQYF.

This clone came up a few times. The rearrangement uses TRBV6-5 and TRBJ2-4; perhaps D is TRBD1 or TRBD2 (5 bases each). The ends were cut back, 5 bases at V and 7 bases at J, with 18 bases in the middle. This CDR3 contains 15 residues. Per germline, CDR1 MNHEY and CDR2 SVGAGI. The CDR3 bases are TGTGCCAGCAGTCCAACCGGGGCCACGCGGAACATTCAGTACTTC. Its protein is CASSPTGATRNIQYF.

This clone was seen a handful of times. The chain couples TRBV25-1 to TRBJ1-2; D perhaps matches TRBD1 (6 bases). The CDR3 has 14 residues. Germline assignment: CDR1 MGHDK and CDR2 SYGVNS. V lost 4 bases, J lost 5 bases, and 14 bases lay in between. The CDR3 region has the DNA TGTGCCAGCAGTGGGGGGAACAGGGATTATGGCTACACCTTC. Protein product: CASSGGNRDYGYTF.

This clone has ten or more counts. The genes are TRBV9 and TRBJ2-3; 9 bases are shared with TRBD2. CDR3 length: 15 residues. J gave up 7 bases and V 4 bases, and 10 bases lay outside the gene matches. Germline CDR1 and CDR2: SGDLS and YYNGEE. In DNA form, the CDR3 reads TGTGCCAGCAGCCGGATAGCGGGGGCCCAGAATACGCAGTATTTT. Protein sequence: CASSRIAGAQNTQYF.

This chain links TRBV6-5 with TRBJ2-1; 7 bases line up with TRBD2. V trimming: 9 bases; J trimming: 6 bases; junction bases outside the gene matches: 11. The CDR3 runs 14 residues. Germline V gives CDR1 MNHEY, CDR2 SVGAGI. CDR3 region: CASSGPSGFNEQFF. The DNA for the CDR3 is TGTGCCAGTTCTGGTCCTAGCGGTTTCAATGAGCAGTTCTTC.

The rearrangement joins TRBV19 to TRBJ2-7, with D unclear. V lost 5 bases, J lost 3 bases, and 11 bases lay in between. The germline V gene has CDR1 LNHDA and CDR2 SQIVND (reference sequence). The CDR3 is 13 residues long. The CDR3 sequence: CASSPDVGYEQYF. CDR3 nucleotide sequence: TGTGCCAGTAGTCCGGACGTCGGCTACGAGCAGTACTTC.

V and J are TRBV7-9 and TRBJ2-5; a possible D gene is TRBD1 (5 bases). Germline CDR1 and CDR2: SEHNR and FQNEAQ (reference sequence). The CDR3 runs to 14 residues. Trimming took off 0 bases at V and 4 bases at J, with 9 bases between the two ends. The DNA for the CDR3 is TGTGCCAGCAGCTTAGCCCAGGGCGGAGAGACCCAGTACTTC. This sequence encodes CASSLAQGGETQYF.

J is TRBJ2-1 and V is TRBV7-3; a possible D gene is TRBD2 (6 bases). This CDR3 has 12 residues. CDR1 is SGHTA and CDR2 is FQGTGA in the germline V gene. The V and J ends lost 4 bases and 9 bases respectively, with 10 bases between them. CDR3 nucleotide sequence: TGTGCCAGCAGCTCCTCCGGGGGTGAGCAGTTCTTC. This translates into CASSSSGGEQFF. The whole variable domain, filled in from reference TRBV7-3 and TRBJ2-1, reads GAGVSQTPSNKVTEKGKYVELRCDPISGHTALYWYRQSLGQGPEFLIYFQGTGAADDSGLPNDRFFAVRPEGSVSTLKIQRTERGDSAVYLCASSSSGGEQFFGPGTRLTVL.

The chain links TRBV2 to TRBJ2-7; no firm D call. The CDR3 is 11 residues long. V lost 5 bases and J lost 2, with 4 bases in between. Germline V gene sequence: CDR1 SNHLY, CDR2 FYNNEI. The CDR3 sequence is CASSPAYEQYF. CDR3 nucleotides: TGTGCCAGCAGTCCCGCCTACGAGCAGTACTTC.

Only a few counts were recorded for this clone. The V call is TRBV6-5, the J call TRBJ1-1; D not resolved. This CDR3 comprises 14 residues. Germline lookup yields CDR1 MNHEY and CDR2 SVGAGI. Trimming removed 6 bases from V and 4 bases from J, with 15 bases in between. The CDR3 loop is CASRRGRPGTEAFF. CDR3 coding DNA: TGTGCCAGCAGACGTGGACGGCCGGGCACTGAAGCTTTCTTT.

This clone was found many times. This chain connects TRBV6-1 to TRBJ2-5; D perhaps matches TRBD1 (6 bases). This CDR3 region has 13 residues. The germline V and J ends were trimmed by 7 bases and 6 bases, with 15 bases remaining between them. In germline, CDR1 is MNHNS, CDR2 SASEGT. In nucleotides, the CDR3 is TGTGCCAGCACCCTAAGGGGACAAAAGACCCAGTACTTC. Its protein is CASTLRGQKTQYF.

This clone appeared a few times. The chain carries TRBV9 and TRBJ1-6, with unresolved D. The germline CDR1 and CDR2 sequences are SGDLS and YYNGEE. The CDR3 covers 12 residues. V lost 4 bases and J 7 bases, leaving 6 bases between the germline ends. In DNA form, the CDR3 reads TGTGCCAGCAGCATGGGGAATTCACCCCTCCACTTT. This codes for CASSMGNSPLHF.

The genes are TRBV7-2 and TRBJ2-1; D is unresolved. CDR3 length: 14 amino acids. V shed 0 bases and J shed 6 bases, with 9 bases lying between them. Looked up from germline, CDR1 is SGHTA and CDR2 is FQGNSA. The chain's CDR3 is CASSLAYGSNEQFF. CDR3 bases: TGTGCCAGCAGCTTAGCGTACGGGTCCAATGAGCAGTTCTTC.

V and J are TRBV30 and TRBJ1-4; D not resolved. Germline CDR1 GTSNPN, CDR2 SVGIG (reference sequence). V was cut by 0 bases and J by 6 bases, with 11 bases left in between. The length of the CDR3 is 14 residues. The CDR3 nucleotides read TGTGCCTGGAGTGTGAGGGCGACGGATGAAAAACTGTTTTTT. Its translation: CAWSVRATDEKLFF.

The chain carries TRBV7-3 and TRBJ2-2, with a tentative D call TRBD1 (5 bases). Germline CDR1 is SGHTA and CDR2 is FQGTGA. The CDR3 is 13 amino acids. Trimming stripped 4 bases from V and 5 bases from J, with 8 bases between. CDR3 coding DNA: TGTGCCAGCAGCTCCAAGGGGACCGGGGAGCTGTTTTTT. Its protein product is CASSSKGTGELFF.

The chain has TRBV18 and TRBJ2-5, with TRBD2 matching over 7 bases. CDR3 length: 16 amino acids. Germline CDR1 KGHSH, CDR2 LQKENI. V was clipped by 6 bases and J by 5 bases; unmatched bases: 15. CDR3 sequence: CASSEAGESYSETQYF. The CDR3 bases are TGTGCCAGCTCTGAGGCGGGGGAGTCCTATTCGGAGACCCAGTACTTC.

The table lists this clone with a few counts. J is TRBJ1-1 and V is TRBV7-3, with 9 nucleotides matching TRBD1. Germline V CDR1 and CDR2: SGHTA, FQGTGA. Trimming took 2 bases from V and 4 from J; bases not matched to a gene: 8. The CDR3 is 16 amino acids. The CDR3 DNA sequence: TGTGCCAGCAGCTTAGATGGGACAGGGCGGTCCACTGAAGCTTTCTTT. Residues: CASSLDGTGRSTEAFF.

In its sample, this clone was seen a few times. V gene TRBV7-2 combines with J gene TRBJ2-7; D call uncertain. The V and J ends lost 6 bases and 2 bases respectively, with 14 bases between them. The CDR3 length is 14 residues. From germline, CDR1 is SGHTA and CDR2 FQGNSA. The CDR3 DNA is TGTGCCAGCAGTCTGACTTCCGCTGCCTACGAGCAGTACTTC. It codes for CASSLTSAAYEQYF.

The chain is built from TRBV14 and TRBJ2-7, with TRBD1 identical over 7 bases. V lost 4 bases to trimming and J lost 6 bases; unmatched junction nucleotides: 12. This CDR3 has 15 residues. The germline gives CDR1 SGHDN, CDR2 FVKESK. In DNA form, the CDR3 reads TGTGCCAGCAGCCGCTGGGACAGTTCCGTCGCCGAGCAGTACTTC. This encodes CASSRWDSSVAEQYF.